This paragraph covers one T cell receptor (beta chain) sequence. Its antigen remains unknown. The data are from a study of CD8 T cells in Susac syndrome. Reverse transcription of roughly 0.45 to 1 ug RNA used random hexamers. Amplification of TCR beta CDR3 was carried out by immunoSEQ multiplex PCR, which covered 54 Vbeta and 13 Jbeta segments. TCRdb ran MiXCR on the immunoSEQ multiplex PCR reads and lists one entry per CDR3 protein. Among hundreds of thousands of distinct CDR3 sequences, roughly 95% were seen once, and the ten largest hold approximately 0.1%. Study-wide results and caveats: The study conceded that relatively few individuals underwent its TCR sequencing and HLA analysis. Within Susac syndrome CD4+ T cell repertoires, clonal expansion was not evident.

This CDR3 region has 15 residues. The germline V gene has CDR1 DFQATT and CDR2 SNEGSKA (reference sequence). V dropped 3 bases and J dropped 1; count of bases not matched to a gene: 6. The chain recombines TRBV20-1 with TRBJ2-1; the match to TRBD2 covers 7 bases. Sequenced input: CD4+ T cells from PBMCs. The TCR sequence derives from a human donor with Susac syndrome. CDR3 nucleotides: TGCAGTGCTAGTAAGACTAGCTGGTCCTACAATGAGCAGTTCTTC. It yields the protein CSASKTSWSYNEQFF.